This T cell receptor (beta chain) is from a study of T cell responses to AZD1222 COVID-19 vaccine. Study outcomes and limitations: Once two AZD1222 doses were given, Spike-specific TCR breadth and depth went up. The study identified only a handful of AZD1222 recipients as seropositive at baseline.

This clone was seen only a few times. Its matching antigen is unknown. This is likely a read error, given that the CDR3 carries no conserved phenylalanine or tryptophan at its end. The limits of the CDR3 on the DNA are not certain, so only TCRdb's listed CDR3 is given. Termini included, the CDR3 measures 13 amino acids. Per the germline V gene, CDR1 is MDHEN and CDR2 is SYDVKM. Some clones are missing from TCRdb's copy, which holds only in-frame ones; the method was immunoSEQ multiplex PCR. Among more than 110,000 clones listed, more than 75% were seen once. The chain links TRBV28 to TRBJ1-1; the DNA was not used to check the table's D call, TRBD1. The starting material was peripheral blood, obtained 28 days after the second AZD1222 dose. The receptor was derived from an adult who received the AZD1222 COVID-19 vaccine. The CDR3 here is CASRRTGSPDPYI.